Below, 3 T cell receptor beta chains from the same sample are listed, as sequenced in a study of blood T cells in healthy people across ages. PCR was performed a second time for roughly 7 to 11 cycles using a sample-barcoded 5' primer and a J-beta primer mix. From the 5' RACE reads, TCRdb called clonotypes with MiXCR, one entry per CDR3 protein. The sample has around 1.5 million distinct CDR3 sequences, 42% seen once. What was sequenced was blood. These receptors all stem from a woman aged 18-30 years in good health.

J is TRBJ1-1 and V is TRBV28; D is perhaps TRBD1 (6 bases). V was trimmed by 4 bases and J by 0 bases, leaving 15 bases between them. CDR3 size: 16 residues. Germline V gene sequence: CDR1 MDHEN, CDR2 SYDVKM. CDR3 region: CASSSGQFLMNTEAFF. CDR3 sequence (DNA): TGTGCCAGCAGTTCCGGACAGTTTCTTATGAACACTGAAGCTTTCTTT.

The rearrangement joins TRBV12-3 or TRBV12-4 to TRBJ1-6; tentatively, D is TRBD1 (5 bases). The V end was cut by 2 bases, the J end by 9 bases, with 14 bases between. This CDR3 is built from 15 residues. The CDR3 protein is CASSLFEGSGSPLHF. The DNA for the CDR3 is TGTGCCAGCAGTTTATTCGAGGGGAGCGGTTCACCCCTCCACTTT.

The table lists this clonotype with a few counts. The J gene is TRBJ2-1, the V gene TRBV12-3 or TRBV12-4; no definite D call. The CDR3 is 15 amino acids. V gave up 6 bases and J gave up 4 bases, with 16 bases separating them. This chain's CDR3 is CASSQNGALYNEQFF. CDR3 nucleotides: TGTGCCAGCAGCCAGAACGGAGCCCTTTACAATGAGCAGTTCTTC.